The 20 T cell receptor beta chains given below trace back to one sample, sequenced in a study of T cells in Graves' hyperthyroidism and ophthalmopathy. Amplified regions were TCR beta CDR3 sequences from RNA transcripts. During a first-round RT-PCR of the TCR CDR3, the HTBI primer set was used. Via MiXCR, TCRdb re-called the multiplex PCR reads, giving one row per CDR3 protein. The sample contains more than 450,000 distinct CDR3 sequences, about 14% of which appear only once. The sample taken for sequencing was blood. The origin of the receptors is a middle-aged woman with Graves' hyperthyroidism.

The V call is TRBV6-2 or TRBV6-3, the J call TRBJ2-7, with 8 bases matching TRBD1. V shed 4 bases, J shed 2 bases, and the junction held 10 bases outside the gene matches. This CDR3 spans 16 amino acids. Germline V gives CDR1 MNHEY, CDR2 SVGEGT. The CDR3 sequence is CASSSSGQGPTYEQYF. The CDR3, as DNA: TGTGCCAGCAGTTCCTCAGGACAGGGCCCTACCTACGAGCAGTACTTC.

V and J are TRBV7-3 and TRBJ2-7; D could derive from TRBD1 or TRBD2 (5 bases each). CDR3 size: 15 residues. CDR1 is SGHTA and CDR2 is FQGTGA in the germline V gene. V gave up 0 bases and J gave up 5 bases, with 14 bases separating them. The DNA of the CDR3 is TGTGCCAGCAGCTTAACGGCCGGGGAAGGGGACGAGCAGTACTTC. The encoded protein is CASSLTAGEGDEQYF.

This clonotype was detected many times. The chain links TRBV7-3 to TRBJ2-1; D call uncertain. Germline values: CDR1 SGHTA, CDR2 FQGTGA. With 1 base removed from V and 8 bases from J, the gap between germline ends came to 18 bases. The CDR3 loop spans 16 amino acids. The CDR3 coding sequence is TGTGCCAGCAGCTTAATGCGCCGGGCTCAAGACGATGAGCAGTTCTTC. Residues: CASSLMRRAQDDEQFF.

This clonotype was counted many times. This chain connects TRBV28 to TRBJ2-3; either TRBD1 or TRBD2 may fit D (7 bases each). Germline CDR1 is MDHEN and CDR2 is SYDVKM. Deletions cut 4 bases from V and 2 bases from J, with 19 bases between. This CDR3 is 17 amino acids long. CDR3 in amino acids: CASSSHKRDRVTDTQYF. The CDR3 DNA is TGTGCCAGCAGTTCCCACAAGCGGGACAGAGTCACAGATACGCAGTATTTT.

The chain combines TRBV14 with TRBJ1-6; a possible D gene is TRBD1 (5 bases). Germline V gene lookup returns CDR1 SGHDN and CDR2 FVKESK. V was cut by 4 bases and J by 9 bases, with 16 bases left in between. The CDR3 spans 15 residues. In DNA form, the CDR3 reads TGTGCCAGCAGCCCCATGGGGCAGGGCGTTTCACCCCTCCACTTT. Translated: CASSPMGQGVSPLHF. Full variable domain (missing parts from reference TRBV14 and TRBJ1-6): EAGVTQFPSHSVIEKGQTVTLRCDPISGHDNLYWYRRVMGKEIKFLLHFVKESKQDESGMPNNRFLAERTGGTYSTLKVQPAELEDSGVYFCASSPMGQGVSPLHFGNGTRLTVT.

There are many counts of this clonotype. The rearrangement uses TRBV20-1 and TRBJ1-1; 10 nucleotides agree with TRBD1. The CDR3 extends over 15 amino acids. With V trimmed by 0 bases and J by 5 bases, 6 bases remained unmatched. In germline, CDR1 is DFQATT, CDR2 SNEGSKA (reference sequence). The CDR3 protein is CSARDLRTGGTEAFF. The CDR3 DNA sequence: TGCAGTGCTAGAGATCTCAGGACAGGGGGGACTGAAGCTTTCTTT.

This clonotype was found many times. The chain joins TRBV28 to TRBJ1-5; TRBD1 is a possible D gene (5 bases). V lost 2 bases and J 2 bases, leaving 13 bases between the germline ends. Germline V gene data show CDR1 as MDHEN and CDR2 as SYDVKM. The CDR3 spans 16 residues. CDR3 residues: CASSLNWGFGNQPQHF. The CDR3 region has the DNA TGTGCCAGCAGTTTAAATTGGGGGTTCGGCAATCAGCCCCAGCATTTT. Full variable domain (missing parts from reference TRBV28 and TRBJ1-5): DVKVTQSSRYLVKRTGEKVFLECVQDMDHENMFWYRQDPGLGLRLIYFSYDVKMKEKGDIPEGYSVSREKKERFSLILESASTNQTSMYLCASSLNWGFGNQPQHFGDGTRLSIL.

The chain employs TRBV20-1 and TRBJ2-7; D is undetermined. This CDR3 has 14 amino acids. V gave up 0 bases and J gave up 2 bases, with 11 bases separating them. CDR1 and CDR2 from the germline V gene are DFQATT and SNEGSKA (reference sequence). The CDR3 DNA is TGCAGTGCTAGAGATCGAGGTTTCACCTACGAGCAGTACTTC. Translated, it gives CSARDRGFTYEQYF.

This clonotype was picked up a small number of times. The genes are TRBV20-1 and TRBJ1-4, with 8 bases fitting TRBD1. V gave up 6 bases and J gave up 0 bases; unmatched junction bases: 6. Germline CDR1 is DFQATT and CDR2 is SNEGSKA (reference sequence). The CDR3 is 15 amino acids. The chain's CDR3 is CSATRDRTTNEKLFF. DNA of the CDR3: TGCAGTGCGACAAGGGACAGGACAACTAATGAAAAACTGTTTTTT.

This chain uses TRBV3-1 with TRBJ2-5; TRBD2 matches 10 bases. V lost 6 bases and J lost 5; bases outside the gene matches: 12. This CDR3 has 16 amino acids. Germline V lookup: CDR1 LGHDT, CDR2 YNNKEL (reference sequence). The CDR3 DNA reads as TGTGCCAGCAGTCACAAGCGGGAGGGCCCACTGGAGACCCAGTACTTC. Translation gives CASSHKREGPLETQYF.

This clonotype was found many times. J is TRBJ2-1 and V is TRBV7-9, with 10 nucleotides matching TRBD2. V lost 4 bases and J lost 0; bases outside the gene matches: 3. Germline values: CDR1 SEHNR, CDR2 FQNEAQ (reference sequence). The CDR3 sequence is 16 residues long. CDR3 residues: CASSYTSGDSYNEQFF. The CDR3 nucleotides are TGTGCCAGCAGCTATACTAGCGGGGACTCCTACAATGAGCAGTTCTTC. Using reference TRBV7-9 and TRBJ2-1 for the parts outside the CDR3, the full variable domain is DTGVSQNPRHKITKRGQNVTFRCDPISEHNRLYWYRQTLGQGPEFLTYFQNEAQLEKSRLLSDRFSAERPKGSFSTLEIQRTEQGDSAMYLCASSYTSGDSYNEQFFGPGTRLTVL.

This clonotype was seen at least ten times. The CDR3 sequence: CAWSVGSDQPQHF. DNA of the CDR3: TGTGCCTGGAGTGTAGGGAGCGATCAGCCCCAGCATTTT. The chain is built from TRBV30 and TRBJ1-5; D gene unclear. This CDR3 comprises 13 residues. The germline V gene has CDR1 GTSNPN and CDR2 SVGIG (reference sequence). V was shortened by 0 bases and J by 5 bases, with 8 bases between the two germline ends.

The chain carries TRBV4-1 and TRBJ2-1, with TRBD2 matching 9 bases. CDR1 is MGHRA, CDR2 YSYEKL, per germline. This CDR3 spans 17 amino acids. V was pared by 0 bases and J by 2 bases, with 5 bases of the junction left unmatched. CDR3 in DNA: TGCGCCAGCAGCCAAGATGCCGCTAGCGGGGCCTACAATGAGCAGTTCTTC. Encoded protein: CASSQDAASGAYNEQFF.

This sequence joins TRBV20-1 and TRBJ1-5, with D possibly TRBD1 on 6 matching bases. From germline, CDR1 is DFQATT and CDR2 SNEGSKA (reference sequence). This CDR3 contains 17 residues. Trimming took off 2 bases at V and 0 bases at J, with 17 bases between the two ends. The CDR3 region is CSARRGISADSNQPQHF. For the CDR3, the DNA is TGCAGTGCTAGAAGGGGGATTTCAGCAGATAGCAATCAGCCCCAGCATTTT.

This clonotype has at least ten counts. In nucleotides, the CDR3 is TGTGCCAGCGGGGGACAGGGGTGGGTCAATGAGCAGTTCTTC. This sequence encodes CASGGQGWVNEQFF. The chain has TRBV2 and TRBJ2-1; 10 bases line up with TRBD1. The CDR3 sequence is 14 residues long. Germline values: CDR1 SNHLY, CDR2 FYNNEI. Trimming removed 8 bases from V and 6 bases from J; junction bases left unmatched: 7.

This clonotype has only a few counts. The CDR3 nucleotides are TGTGCCAGCAGTTTAGGAGGGGCCCCCTCTGGGGCCAACGTCCTGACTTTC. Encoded protein: CASSLGGAPSGANVLTF. This chain links TRBV28 with TRBJ2-6; D may be TRBD2 (6 bases). Trimming took 2 bases from V and 0 from J, leaving 11 bases between them. The CDR3 is made up of 17 amino acids. Per germline, CDR1 MDHEN and CDR2 SYDVKM.

About this clonotype: This may be a read error: a much more frequent sequence differs by one nucleotide. The CDR3 does not end in the conserved phenylalanine or tryptophan, so this is likely a read error. V is TRBV20-1 and J is TRBJ2-3, with D tentatively TRBD1 (5 bases). V lost 3 bases, J lost 3 bases, and 19 bases lay in between. Germline assignment: CDR1 DFQATT and CDR2 SNEGSKA (reference sequence). The length of the CDR3 is 16 residues. This CDR3 reads CSASMTVRPPTDTQYV. For the CDR3, the DNA is TGCAGTGCTAGTATGACAGTTCGTCCTCCGACAGATACGCAGTATGTT.

Many counts were recorded for this clonotype. The V call is TRBV20-1, the J call TRBJ2-1, with TRBD2 matching 9 bases. CDR1 and CDR2 (germline): DFQATT, SNEGSKA (reference sequence). CDR3 length equals 15 residues. V lost 6 bases and J lost 3; bases outside the gene matches: 9. The CDR3 DNA is TGCAGTGCCCCCGGGACTAGCAAGAGCTACAATGAGCAGTTCTTC. Translation gives CSAPGTSKSYNEQFF.

At least ten counts were recorded for this clonotype. This chain connects TRBV12-3 or TRBV12-4 to TRBJ2-5; 9 nucleotides align to TRBD1. The CDR3 runs to 18 residues. V shed 7 bases and J 4 bases; nucleotides not matched to a gene: 19. CDR3 DNA sequence: TGTGCCAGCACTTTCCTAGACCCCGGGACAGGGAGTGCAGAGACCCAGTACTTC. Its translation is CASTFLDPGTGSAETQYF.

Comments on this clonotype: A much larger clonotype is one base distant, so this may be a read error. The chain has TRBV12-3 or TRBV12-4 and TRBJ2-3; TRBD2 agrees at 8 bases. V was clipped by 7 bases and J by 0 bases; unmatched bases: 6. The CDR3 is 15 residues long. In DNA form, the CDR3 reads TGTGCCAGCAATGCCCGACTAGCGAGCACAGATACGCAGTATTTT. Translated, it gives CASNARLASTDTQYF.